These 4 T cell receptor beta chains originate from one sample sequenced in a study of control samples from healthy donors and cancer patients. Data came from immunoSEQ multiplex PCR; TCRdb stores just in-frame clones and leaves some out. The table lists about 160,000 clones, approximately 94% of them singletons. Sequencing used PBMCs. Receptor source: a man between 60 and 70 years old with colorectal cancer.

This chain uses TRBV6-5 with TRBJ2-5; 9 bases agree with TRBD2. V lost 2 bases, J lost 4 bases, and 5 bases stayed unmatched. There are 15 residues in the CDR3. Germline V gives CDR1 MNHEY, CDR2 SVGAGI. CDR3 sequence: CASSYGPAGGETQYF. Here the CDR3 DNA reads TGTGCCAGCAGTTACGGCCCAGCGGGGGGAGAGACCCAGTACTTC.

This clone was observed once. The gene calls are TRBV11-2 and TRBJ2-3; 7 nucleotides agree with TRBD1. The germline CDR1 and CDR2 sequences are SGHAT and FQNNGV. This CDR3 contains 15 residues. The J segment lost 3 bases and the V segment lost 8 bases, leaving 11 bases of the junction unmatched. The CDR3 reads CASGLDRVITDTQYF. In DNA form, the CDR3 reads TGTGCCAGCGGCCTCGACAGGGTTATAACAGATACGCAGTATTTT.

This sequence joins TRBV6-2 or TRBV6-3 and TRBJ2-3; D perhaps matches TRBD2 (5 bases). Germline CDR1 MNHEY, CDR2 SVGEGT. This CDR3 contains 12 residues. The V end lost 4 bases, the J end lost 7 bases, and 9 bases lay between the germline ends. The chain's CDR3 is CASSFDYYTQYF. The CDR3 DNA reads as TGTGCCAGCAGTTTCGACTACTATACGCAGTATTTT.

The V call is TRBV9, the J call TRBJ2-1, with 7 bases identical to TRBD2. V lost 0 bases and J lost 4; bases outside the gene matches: 10. This CDR3 has 17 amino acids. The V gene's germline CDR1 is SGDLS and CDR2 YYNGEE. The DNA of the CDR3 is TGTGCCAGCAGCGTAGTCGGGGGTAGCGGGTTATACAATGAGCAGTTCTTC. It is translated as CASSVVGGSGLYNEQFF. The entire variable domain, with the rest obtained from reference TRBV9 and TRBJ2-1, is as follows: DSGVTQTPKHLITATGQRVTLRCSPRSGDLSVYWYQQSLDQGLQFLIQYYNGEERAKGNILERFSAQQFPDLHSELNLSSLELGDSALYFCASSVVGGSGLYNEQFFGPGTRLTVL.